Following are 13 T cell receptor beta chains from one sample sequenced in a study of STAT5B mutations in CD4+ large granular lymphocyte leukemia. Sequenced by immunoSEQ multiplex PCR; TCRdb stores in-frame clones only, minus some. The table has around 23,000 clones, about four fifths seen once. The sequenced sample consisted of CD4+ T cells from blood buffy coats. The receptor set was obtained from a human donor in good health.

V and J are TRBV11-2 and TRBJ2-1; D uncertain. Germline CDR1 is SGHAT and CDR2 is FQNNGV. The V and J ends lost 3 bases and 4 bases respectively, with 1 base between them. This CDR3 region has 11 residues. The DNA for the CDR3 is TGTGCCAGCAGCTTTTACAATGAGCAGTTCTTC. Amino acid sequence: CASSFYNEQFF.

V gene TRBV6-5 combines with J gene TRBJ2-6; D is possibly TRBD1 (6 bases). The CDR3 runs 15 residues. The germline V and J ends were trimmed by 3 bases and 1 base, with 7 bases remaining between them. Germline CDR1 reads MNHEY; CDR2 reads SVGAGI. CDR3 DNA: TGTGCCAGCAGTTATCAGGGGTCTGGGGCCAACGTCCTGACTTTC. Protein product: CASSYQGSGANVLTF.

The chain has TRBV5-1 and TRBJ2-2, with TRBD2 identical over 10 bases. This CDR3 comprises 16 residues. V shed 0 bases, J shed 5 bases, and the junction held 4 bases outside the gene matches. The germline V gene encodes CDR1 SGHRS and CDR2 YFSETQ. CDR3 bases: TGCGCCAGCAGCTTGGCGCCTAGCGGGAGTACCGGGGAGCTGTTTTTT. Protein product: CASSLAPSGSTGELFF.

CDR3 coding DNA: TGTGCCAGCAGCTTAGCTAGCAGCACAGATACGCAGTATTTT. Translation: CASSLASSTDTQYF. This chain links TRBV11-3 with TRBJ2-3, with a weak D call TRBD2 (5 bases). V was trimmed by 1 base and J by 0 bases, leaving 5 bases between them. This CDR3 region has 14 residues. Germline CDR1 is SGHNT and CDR2 is YENEEA.

The chain carries TRBV6-4 and TRBJ1-1, with unresolved D. CDR1 is MRHNA, CDR2 SNTAGT, per germline. The CDR3 runs 13 residues. Trimming shortened V by 3 bases and J by 4 bases, and 9 bases separated the two germline ends. CDR3 coding DNA: TGTGCCAGCAGTGAGCTCCGGGTCACTGAAGCTTTCTTT. It codes for CASSELRVTEAFF.

Only a few counts were recorded for this clone. Relative to the germline gene, one junction end is altered; a read error may explain this. The V call is TRBV11-2, the J call TRBJ1-2; D may be TRBD1 (5 bases). CDR3 length equals 13 residues. Germline V gene lookup returns CDR1 SGHAT and CDR2 FQNNGV. As DNA, the CDR3 is TGTGCCAGCAGCGCGATCCGGGACTTTCGACCGGCTTTC. Its translation is CASSAIRDFRPAF.

The chain combines TRBV7-2 with TRBJ1-5; D ambiguous. The CDR3 extends over 14 amino acids. The V and J ends lost 5 bases and 5 bases respectively, with 13 bases between them. CDR1 and CDR2 (germline): SGHTA, FQGNSA. CDR3 protein: CASSPPPLYQPQHF. The CDR3 DNA is TGTGCCAGCAGCCCCCCGCCTTTGTATCAGCCCCAGCATTTT.

This chain connects TRBV5-1 to TRBJ2-5, with a tentative D call TRBD2 (5 bases). CDR1 SGHRS and CDR2 YFSETQ come from the germline V gene. The CDR3 totals 13 residues. V was clipped by 0 bases and J by 4 bases, with 7 bases between them. The CDR3 DNA follows: TGCGCCAGCAGCTTGGCCGAGGGAGAGACCCAGTACTTC. It is translated as CASSLAEGETQYF.

The chain recombines TRBV11-3 with TRBJ2-7; weak D call: TRBD1 (5 bases). Germline loops: CDR1 SGHNT, CDR2 YENEEA. This CDR3 is 16 amino acids long. The V gene lost 0 bases and the J gene lost 4 bases, with 16 bases spanning the gap. Here the CDR3 DNA reads TGTGCCAGCAGCTTAGATCCTACGGACAACCTTTACGAGCAGTACTTC. The encoded protein is CASSLDPTDNLYEQYF. Full variable domain (outside the CDR3, taken from reference TRBV11-3 and TRBJ2-7): EAGVVQSPRYKIIEKKQPVAFWCNPISGHNTLYWYLQNLGQGPELLIRYENEEAVDDSQLPKDRFSAERLKGVDSTLKIQPAELGDSAVYLCASSLDPTDNLYEQYFGPGTRLTVT.

The chain couples TRBV6-1 to TRBJ1-1; possible D gene TRBD1, 6 bases. This CDR3 is built from 15 residues. Between the trimmed V and J ends, which lost 7 bases and 0 bases, there was a span of 15 bases. Germline values: CDR1 MNHNS, CDR2 SASEGT. CDR3 amino acids: CASTVWTVMNTEAFF. The CDR3 DNA reads as TGTGCCAGCACTGTTTGGACAGTTATGAACACTGAAGCTTTCTTT.

The chain combines TRBV20-1 with TRBJ2-7; D unresolved. Germline assignment: CDR1 DFQATT and CDR2 SNEGSKA (reference sequence). CDR3 length: 11 residues. For the CDR3, the DNA is TGCGGCGTGAGTAGCTCCTACGAGCAGTACTTC. It codes for CGVSSSYEQYF.

This clone occurred once. CDR3 bases: TGTGCCAGCAGCTCGCAGTACGAGCAGTACTTC. This codes for CASSSQYEQYF. This chain links TRBV11-2 with TRBJ2-5; no clear D gene. The J call is doubtful: the DNA matches TRBJ2-7 better. Germline V gene lookup returns CDR1 SGHAT and CDR2 FQNNGV. There are 11 residues in the CDR3.

The chain carries TRBV5-5 and TRBJ1-2, with D maybe TRBD1 (5 bases). Trimming took 0 bases from V and 5 from J, leaving 11 bases between them. Germline loops: CDR1 SGHKS, CDR2 YYEKEE (reference sequence). The CDR3 is 14 residues long. DNA of the CDR3: TGTGCCAGCAGCTTGGAAGAGGGGAGGTATGGCTACACCTTC. This sequence encodes CASSLEEGRYGYTF.